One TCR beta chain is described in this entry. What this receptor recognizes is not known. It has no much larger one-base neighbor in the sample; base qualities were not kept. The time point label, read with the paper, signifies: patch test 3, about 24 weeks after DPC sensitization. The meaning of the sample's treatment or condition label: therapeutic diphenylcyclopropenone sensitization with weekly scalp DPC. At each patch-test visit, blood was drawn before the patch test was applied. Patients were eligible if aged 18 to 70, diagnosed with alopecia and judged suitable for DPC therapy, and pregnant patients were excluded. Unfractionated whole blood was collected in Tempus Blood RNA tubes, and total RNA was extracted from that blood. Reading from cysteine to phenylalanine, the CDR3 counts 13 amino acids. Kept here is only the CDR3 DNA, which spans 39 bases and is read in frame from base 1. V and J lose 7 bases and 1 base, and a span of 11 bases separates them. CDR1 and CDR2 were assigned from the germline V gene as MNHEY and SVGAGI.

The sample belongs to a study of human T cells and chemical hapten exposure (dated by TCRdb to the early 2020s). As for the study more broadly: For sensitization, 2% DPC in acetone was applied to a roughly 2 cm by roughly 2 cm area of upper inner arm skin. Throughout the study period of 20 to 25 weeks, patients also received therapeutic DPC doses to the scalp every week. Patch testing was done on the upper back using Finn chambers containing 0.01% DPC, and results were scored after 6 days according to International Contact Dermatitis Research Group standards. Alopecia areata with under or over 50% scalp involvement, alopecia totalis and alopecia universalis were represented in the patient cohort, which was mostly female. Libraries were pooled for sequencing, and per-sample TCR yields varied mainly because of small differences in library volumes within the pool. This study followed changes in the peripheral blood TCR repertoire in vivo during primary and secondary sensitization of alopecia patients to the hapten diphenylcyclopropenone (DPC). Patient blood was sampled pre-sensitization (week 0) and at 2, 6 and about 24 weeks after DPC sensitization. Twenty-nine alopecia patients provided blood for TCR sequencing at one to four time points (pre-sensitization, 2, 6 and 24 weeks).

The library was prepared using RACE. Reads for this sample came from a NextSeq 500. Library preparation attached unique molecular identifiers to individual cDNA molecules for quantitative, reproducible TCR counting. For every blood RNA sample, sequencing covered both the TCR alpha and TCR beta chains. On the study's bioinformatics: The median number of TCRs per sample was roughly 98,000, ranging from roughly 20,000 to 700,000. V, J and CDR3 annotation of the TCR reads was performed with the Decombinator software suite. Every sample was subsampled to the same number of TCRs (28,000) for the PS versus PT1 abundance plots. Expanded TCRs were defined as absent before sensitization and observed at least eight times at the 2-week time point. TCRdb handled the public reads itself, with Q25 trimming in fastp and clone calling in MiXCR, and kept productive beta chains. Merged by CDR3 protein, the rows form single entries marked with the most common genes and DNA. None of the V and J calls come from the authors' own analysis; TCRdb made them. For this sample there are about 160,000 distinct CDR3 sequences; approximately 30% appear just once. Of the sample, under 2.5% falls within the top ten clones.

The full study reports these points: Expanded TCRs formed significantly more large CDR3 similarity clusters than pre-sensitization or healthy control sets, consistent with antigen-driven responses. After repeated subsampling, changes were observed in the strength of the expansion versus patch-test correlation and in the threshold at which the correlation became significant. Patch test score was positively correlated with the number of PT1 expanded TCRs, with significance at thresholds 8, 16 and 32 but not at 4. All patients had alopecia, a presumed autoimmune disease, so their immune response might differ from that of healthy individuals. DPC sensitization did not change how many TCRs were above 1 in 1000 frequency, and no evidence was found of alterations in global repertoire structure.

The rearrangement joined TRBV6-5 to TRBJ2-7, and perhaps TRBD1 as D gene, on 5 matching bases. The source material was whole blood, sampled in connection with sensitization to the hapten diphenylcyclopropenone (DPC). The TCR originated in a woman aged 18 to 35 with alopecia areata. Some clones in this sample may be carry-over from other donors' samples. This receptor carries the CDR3 CASKMSGSYEQYF. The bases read TGTGCCAGCAAAATGTCAGGGTCCTACGAGCAGTACTTC.